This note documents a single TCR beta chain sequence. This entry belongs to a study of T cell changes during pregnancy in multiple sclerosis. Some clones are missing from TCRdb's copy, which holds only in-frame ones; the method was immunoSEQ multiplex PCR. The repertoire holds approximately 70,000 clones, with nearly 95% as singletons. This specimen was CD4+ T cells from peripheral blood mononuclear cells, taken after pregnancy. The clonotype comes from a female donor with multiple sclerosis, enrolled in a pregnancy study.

CDR3 sequence (DNA): TGTGCCAGCAGTTTTGGGTTCAGGACAGGAGGAAACACCATATATTTT. It encodes CASSFGFRTGGNTIYF. The genes are TRBV27 and TRBJ1-3; 7 nucleotides match TRBD1. CDR3 length equals 16 residues. Germline V gives CDR1 MNHEY, CDR2 SMNVEV (reference sequence). The V and J ends lost 3 bases and 4 bases, in that order; junction bases with no gene match: 9.